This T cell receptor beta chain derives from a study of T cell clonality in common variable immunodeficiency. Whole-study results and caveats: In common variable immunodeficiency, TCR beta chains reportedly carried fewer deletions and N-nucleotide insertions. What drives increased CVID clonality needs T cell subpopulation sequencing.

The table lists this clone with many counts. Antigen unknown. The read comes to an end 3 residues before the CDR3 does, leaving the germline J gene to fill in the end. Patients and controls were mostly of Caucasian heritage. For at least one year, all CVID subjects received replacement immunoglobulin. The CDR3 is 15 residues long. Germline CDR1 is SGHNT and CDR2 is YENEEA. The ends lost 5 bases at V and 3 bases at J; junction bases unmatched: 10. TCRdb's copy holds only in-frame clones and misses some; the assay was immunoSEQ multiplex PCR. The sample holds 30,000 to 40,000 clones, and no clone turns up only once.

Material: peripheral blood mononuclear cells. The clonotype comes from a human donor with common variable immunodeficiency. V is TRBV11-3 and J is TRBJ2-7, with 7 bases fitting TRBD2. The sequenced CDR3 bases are TGTGCCAGCAGCCCCCCCCGGACTAGATACTACGAG. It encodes CASSPPRTRYYE. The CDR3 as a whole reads CASSPPRTRYYEQYF.